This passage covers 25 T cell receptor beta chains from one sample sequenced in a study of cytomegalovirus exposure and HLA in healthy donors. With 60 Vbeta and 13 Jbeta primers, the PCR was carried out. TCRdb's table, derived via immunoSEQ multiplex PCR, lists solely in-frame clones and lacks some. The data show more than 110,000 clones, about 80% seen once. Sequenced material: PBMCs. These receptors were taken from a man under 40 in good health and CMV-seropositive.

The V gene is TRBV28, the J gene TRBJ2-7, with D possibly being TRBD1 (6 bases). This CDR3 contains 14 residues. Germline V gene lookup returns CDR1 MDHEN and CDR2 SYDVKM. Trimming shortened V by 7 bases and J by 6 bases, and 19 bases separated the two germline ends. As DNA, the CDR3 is TGTGCCAGCATTGACCCGGGACACAATGGCGAGCAGTACTTC. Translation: CASIDPGHNGEQYF.

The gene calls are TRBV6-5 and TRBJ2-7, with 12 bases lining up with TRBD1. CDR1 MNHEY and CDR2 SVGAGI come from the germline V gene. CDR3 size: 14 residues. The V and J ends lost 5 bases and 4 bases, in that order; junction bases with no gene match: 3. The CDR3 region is CASSVGQGAYEQYF. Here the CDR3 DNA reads TGTGCCAGCAGTGTGGGACAGGGGGCATACGAGCAGTACTTC.

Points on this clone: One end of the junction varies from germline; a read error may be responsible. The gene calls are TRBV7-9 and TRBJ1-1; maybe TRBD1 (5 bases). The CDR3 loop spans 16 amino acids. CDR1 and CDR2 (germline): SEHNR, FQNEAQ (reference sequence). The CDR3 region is CSSSHPKMEGPTEAFF. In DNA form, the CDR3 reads TGTTCCAGCAGCCACCCTAAGATGGAGGGGCCCACTGAAGCTTTCTTT.

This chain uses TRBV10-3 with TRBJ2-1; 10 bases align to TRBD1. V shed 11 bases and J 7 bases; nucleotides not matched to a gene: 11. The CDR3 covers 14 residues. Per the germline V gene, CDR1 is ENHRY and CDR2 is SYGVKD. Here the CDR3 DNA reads TGTGCCGCCGAGACAGGGGGCGCAAAAAATGAGCAGTTCTTC. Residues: CAAETGGAKNEQFF.

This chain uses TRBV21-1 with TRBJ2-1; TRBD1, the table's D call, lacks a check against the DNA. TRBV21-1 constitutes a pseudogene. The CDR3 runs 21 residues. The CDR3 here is CASSKGGVEQGETGWNNEQFF. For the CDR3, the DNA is TGTGCCAGCAGCAAAGGAGGGGTGGAGCAGGGGGAGACAGGTTGGAACAATGAGCAGTTCTTC.

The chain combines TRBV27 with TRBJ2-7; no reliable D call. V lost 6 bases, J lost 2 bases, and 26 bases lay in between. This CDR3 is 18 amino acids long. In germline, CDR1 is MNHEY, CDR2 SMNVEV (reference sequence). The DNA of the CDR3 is TGTGCCAGCAGACCGGGTGGGTTTAGCCTTGACGAGGCCTACGAGCAGTACTTC. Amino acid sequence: CASRPGGFSLDEAYEQYF.

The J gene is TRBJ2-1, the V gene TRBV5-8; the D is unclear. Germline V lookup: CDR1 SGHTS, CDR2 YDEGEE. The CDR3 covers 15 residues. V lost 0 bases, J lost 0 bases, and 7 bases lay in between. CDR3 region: CASSLVIASYNEQFF. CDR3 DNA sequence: TGTGCCAGCAGCTTGGTGATAGCCTCCTACAATGAGCAGTTCTTC.

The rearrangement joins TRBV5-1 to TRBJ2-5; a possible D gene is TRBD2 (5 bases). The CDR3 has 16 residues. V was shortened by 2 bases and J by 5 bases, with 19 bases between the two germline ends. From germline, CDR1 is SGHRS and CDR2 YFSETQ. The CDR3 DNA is TGCGCCAGCAGCTTTTTGGAGGTTGGGTATCCGGAGACCCAGTACTTC. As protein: CASSFLEVGYPETQYF. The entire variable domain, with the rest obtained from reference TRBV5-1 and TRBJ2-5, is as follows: KAGVTQTPRYLIKTRGQQVTLSCSPISGHRSVSWYQQTPGQGLQFLFEYFSETQRNKGNFPGRFSGRQFSNSRSEMNVSTLELGDSALYLCASSFLEVGYPETQYFGPGTRLLVL.

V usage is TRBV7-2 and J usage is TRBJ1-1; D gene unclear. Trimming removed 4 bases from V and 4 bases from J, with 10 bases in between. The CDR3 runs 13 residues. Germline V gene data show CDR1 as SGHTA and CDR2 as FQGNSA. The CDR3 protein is CASSYKGGTEAFF. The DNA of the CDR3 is TGTGCCAGCAGCTATAAGGGAGGCACTGAAGCTTTCTTT.

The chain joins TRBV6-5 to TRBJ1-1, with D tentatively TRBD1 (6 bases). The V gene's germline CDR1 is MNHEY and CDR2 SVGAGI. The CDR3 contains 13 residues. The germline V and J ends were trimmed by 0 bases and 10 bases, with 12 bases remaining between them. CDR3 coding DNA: TGTGCCAGCAGTTACTCGAAGGACAGTCGAGCTTTCTTT. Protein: CASSYSKDSRAFF.

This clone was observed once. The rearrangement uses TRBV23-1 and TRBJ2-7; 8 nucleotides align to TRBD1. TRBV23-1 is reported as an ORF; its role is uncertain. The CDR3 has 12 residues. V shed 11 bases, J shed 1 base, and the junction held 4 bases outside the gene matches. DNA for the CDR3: TGCGCCGCGACAGGGGCTTCCTACGAGCAGTACTTC. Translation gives CAATGASYEQYF.

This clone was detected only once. CDR3 coding DNA: TGTGCCAGCAGGGGACTAGCGGGGATCTCCTACGAGCAGTACTTC. Protein product: CASRGLAGISYEQYF. The chain joins TRBV7-2 to TRBJ2-7; 13 nucleotides align to TRBD2. The CDR3 is 15 residues long. Unmatched junction bases numbered 2, after V lost 6 bases and J lost 0 bases. Germline CDR1 is SGHTA and CDR2 is FQGNSA. Looking up the rest from reference TRBV7-2 and TRBJ2-7 gives the full variable domain: GAGVSQSPSNKVTEKGKDVELRCDPISGHTALYWYRQSLGQGLEFLIYFQGNSAPDKSGLPSDRFSAERTGGSVSTLTIQRTQQEDSAVYLCASRGLAGISYEQYFGPGTRLTVT.

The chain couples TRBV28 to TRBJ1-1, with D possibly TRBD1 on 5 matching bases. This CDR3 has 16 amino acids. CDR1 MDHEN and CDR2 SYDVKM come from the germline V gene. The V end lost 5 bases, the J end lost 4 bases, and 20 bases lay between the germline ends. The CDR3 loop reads CASSRTLGGVSTEAFF. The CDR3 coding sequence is TGTGCCAGCAGTCGAACTCTCGGGGGGGTAAGCACTGAAGCTTTCTTT.

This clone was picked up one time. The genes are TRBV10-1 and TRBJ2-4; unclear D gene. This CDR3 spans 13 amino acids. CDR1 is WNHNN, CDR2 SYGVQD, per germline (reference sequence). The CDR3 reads CARGPANQNIQYF. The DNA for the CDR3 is TGCGCTCGCGGCCCGGCTAACCAAAACATTCAGTACTTC.

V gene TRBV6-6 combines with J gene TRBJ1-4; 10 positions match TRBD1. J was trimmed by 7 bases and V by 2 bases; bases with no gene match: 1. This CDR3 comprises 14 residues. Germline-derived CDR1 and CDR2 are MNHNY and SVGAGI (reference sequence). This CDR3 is CASSYDRGLEKLFF. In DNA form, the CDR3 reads TGTGCCAGCAGTTACGACAGGGGGCTTGAAAAACTGTTTTTT.

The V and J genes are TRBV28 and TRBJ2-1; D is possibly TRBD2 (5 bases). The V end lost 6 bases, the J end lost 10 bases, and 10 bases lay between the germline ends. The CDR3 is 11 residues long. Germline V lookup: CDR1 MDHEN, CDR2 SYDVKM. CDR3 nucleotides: TGTGCCAGCAGCCGGAGCGGAGAGCAGTTCTTC. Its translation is CASSRSGEQFF.

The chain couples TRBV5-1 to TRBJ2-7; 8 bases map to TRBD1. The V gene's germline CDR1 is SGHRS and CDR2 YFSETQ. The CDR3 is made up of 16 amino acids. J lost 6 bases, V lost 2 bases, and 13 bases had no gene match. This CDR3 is CASSFGGGTGGREQYF. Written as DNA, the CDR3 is TGCGCCAGCAGCTTTGGAGGTGGGACAGGTGGACGCGAGCAGTACTTC.

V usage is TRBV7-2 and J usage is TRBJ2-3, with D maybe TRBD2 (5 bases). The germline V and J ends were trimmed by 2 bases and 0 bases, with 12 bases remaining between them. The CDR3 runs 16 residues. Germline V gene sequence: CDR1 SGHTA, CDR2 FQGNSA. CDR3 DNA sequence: TGTGCCAGCAGCTTACGAAGCGGTCCGAGCACAGATACGCAGTATTTT. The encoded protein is CASSLRSGPSTDTQYF.

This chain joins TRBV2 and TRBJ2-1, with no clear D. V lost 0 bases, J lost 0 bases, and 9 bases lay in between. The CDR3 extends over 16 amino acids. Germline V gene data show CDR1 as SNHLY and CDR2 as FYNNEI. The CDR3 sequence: CASSEANSLSYNEQFF. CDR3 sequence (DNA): TGTGCCAGCAGTGAAGCGAACAGTCTCTCCTACAATGAGCAGTTCTTC.

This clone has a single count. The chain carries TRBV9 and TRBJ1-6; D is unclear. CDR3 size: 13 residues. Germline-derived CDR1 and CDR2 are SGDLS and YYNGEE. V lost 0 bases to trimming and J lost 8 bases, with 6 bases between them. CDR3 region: CASSVGEDSPLHF. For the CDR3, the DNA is TGTGCCAGCAGCGTAGGGGAGGATTCACCCCTCCACTTT.

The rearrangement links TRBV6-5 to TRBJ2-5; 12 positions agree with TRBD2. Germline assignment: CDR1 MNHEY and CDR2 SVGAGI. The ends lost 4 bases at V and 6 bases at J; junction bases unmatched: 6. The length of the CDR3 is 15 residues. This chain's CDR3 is CASSLTSGGRKTQYF. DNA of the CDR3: TGTGCCAGCAGTTTGACTAGCGGGGGTAGGAAGACCCAGTACTTC.

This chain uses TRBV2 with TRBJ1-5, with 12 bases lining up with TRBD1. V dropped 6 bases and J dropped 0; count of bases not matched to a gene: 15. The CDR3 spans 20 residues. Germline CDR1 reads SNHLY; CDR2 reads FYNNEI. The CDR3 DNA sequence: TGTGCCAGCAGAACTTCCGGGACAGGGGGCACGTTAAGTAGCAATCAGCCCCAGCATTTT. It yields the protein CASRTSGTGGTLSSNQPQHF.

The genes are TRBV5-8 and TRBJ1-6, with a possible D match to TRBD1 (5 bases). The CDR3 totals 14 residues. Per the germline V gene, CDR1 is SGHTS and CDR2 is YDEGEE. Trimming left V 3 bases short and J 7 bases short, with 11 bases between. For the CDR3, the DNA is TGTGCCAGCAGCTATGCGGGGGGGAATTCACCCCTCCACTTT. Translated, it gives CASSYAGGNSPLHF.

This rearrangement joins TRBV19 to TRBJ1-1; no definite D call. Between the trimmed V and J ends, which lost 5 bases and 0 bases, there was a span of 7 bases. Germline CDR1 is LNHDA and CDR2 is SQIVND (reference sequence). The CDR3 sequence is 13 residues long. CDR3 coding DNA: TGTGCCAGTAGTGTACACATGAACACTGAAGCTTTCTTT. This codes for CASSVHMNTEAFF. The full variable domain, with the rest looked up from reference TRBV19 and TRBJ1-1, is DGGITQSPKYLFRKEGQNVTLSCEQNLNHDAMYWYRQDPGQGLRLIYYSQIVNDFQKGDIAEGYSVSREKKESFPLTVTSAQKNPTAFYLCASSVHMNTEAFFGQGTRLTVV.

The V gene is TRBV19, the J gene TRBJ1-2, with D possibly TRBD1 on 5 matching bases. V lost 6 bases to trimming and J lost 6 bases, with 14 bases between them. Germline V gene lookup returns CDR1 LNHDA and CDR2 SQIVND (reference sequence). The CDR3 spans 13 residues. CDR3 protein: CASSLLGLDGYTF. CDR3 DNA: TGTGCCAGTAGCCTCCTGGGGCTGGATGGCTACACCTTC.